This entry is about one T cell receptor beta chain. Its specific antigen is unknown. The read ends 3 residues shy of where the CDR3 ends; the end is completed using the germline J gene. TCR beta CDR3 regions were amplified by multiplex PCR from an average of approximately 1,200 ng genomic DNA per sample using the immunoSEQ assay. Primer bias was corrected in the assay by using a complete synthetic TCR repertoire to establish an amplification baseline. The amplicons were sequenced on the Illumina platform. As for the authors' bioinformatics: Sequence errors were corrected by clustering with frequency ratios and a modified nearest-neighbor algorithm, and the sequences were then analyzed in the immunoSEQ Analyzer using IMGT gene definitions. TCR richness and evenness were averaged over 20 rarefaction repeats at each rarefaction depth, excluding samples with fewer sequences than the depth. Relative abundances of V, D and J genes were compared between groups using Wilcoxon rank sum tests, with FDR correction applied. In the blinded duplicates, the intraclass correlation was around 96% for TCR richness and averaged around 78% across 55 to 75 gene segments. TCRdb re-hosts the immuneACCESS table, in-frame sequences only. Its copies lack some clones; in the studies checked, an unresolved V gene accounts for under half of them, and the cause for the rest is not known. The D gene and trimming were derived from the DNA, and the V and J assignments and clone size from that table. The sample table gives more than 20,000 clones. The biggest ten clones account for less than 3% of the sample.

The data belong to a study of T cells in women clearing cervical HPV infection listed by TCRdb under 2018. Background on the whole study: The cases were 25 to 30 women with histologically confirmed HPV16-related CIN3 or worse, and 2 of these cases were invasive cancers. Median age was 34 years in cases versus over 37 in controls, and baseline characteristics did not differ significantly. This exploratory proof-of-principle case-control study, nested within the Guanacaste HPV Natural History Study in Costa Rica, compared TCR repertoires among women with different cervical HPV16 outcomes. Five blinded duplicates per group were added as quality controls, so that roughly 60 samples were obtained: around 50 participants and 10 replicates. Among cases, blood sampling came a median of almost 150 days after lesion detection, with an interquartile range of about 85 to 230 days. In the parent cohort, around 9,800 women aged 18 or older were enrolled in Guanacaste, Costa Rica, during about 1993 to 1994 and then followed for under 8 years. HLA typing was available for only a few women, so HLA type could not be excluded as a confounder. Cases and controls were matched on age within five years and on year of sample collection. Controls were around 24 women whose single incident HPV16 infection cleared within 12 months without precancer or cancer developing. Case blood was taken at the visit when the lesion was first identified, whereas control blood was taken when infection was no longer detected. General findings and caveats noted by the study authors: Cases had lower TRBV6-7 relative abundance than controls (about 0.099% versus 0.16%; Bonferroni P = 0.0008). Random forest classifiers that combined richness and V gene abundances separated cases from controls with an estimated AUC of less than 0.85. Across sequencing depths, CIN3+ cases showed significantly higher TCR repertoire richness than controls, but evenness did not differ between the groups. Because of the cross-sectional design, the study could not determine whether the associations came before infection or resulted from infection, and neither effector/memory subsets nor HPV-specific T cells were isolated. T-cell numbers per sample were unknown, so richness differences could reflect varying T-cell content rather than repertoire biology.

Every participant had a single incident cervical HPV16 infection, and women with prevalent HPV16 infections were excluded. Cervical HPV DNA was detected by MY09/MY11 PCR, and genotyping was performed by dot-blot hybridization. Roughly 15 mL of heparinized blood was centrifuged, after which the buffy coat was aliquoted, frozen at -30 degrees C, and then stored at -80 degrees C. QIAGEN kits were used to extract genomic DNA from the buffy coat specimens. Cut back by 2 bases and 0 bases, the V and J ends lie 9 bases apart. CDR3 length: 15 amino acids, cysteine to phenylalanine. The DNA shown is the part of the CDR3 that was read: 36 bases, in frame from base 1. CDR1 MNHNS and CDR2 SASEGT were looked up in the germline V gene.

This receptor was identified in a woman between 18 and 70 years old with a cervical HPV16 infection that either progressed to CIN3+ or cleared (not recorded which). The sequence is built from TRBV6-1 and TRBJ2-3, with the D gene not clear enough to name. The material sequenced was blood buffy coat. This receptor has the CDR3 CASSERVPSTDTQYF. The part of the CDR3 DNA that was read is TGTGCCAGCAGTGAAAGGGTGCCAAGCACAGATACG.